This TCR beta chain was sequenced in a study of cytomegalovirus exposure and HLA in healthy donors. Study conclusions and caveats: CMV serostatus alone was available as immune exposure information. The majority of CMV-associated TCR beta chains were reported as apparently HLA-restricted in a later analysis. High specificity and sensitivity for cytomegalovirus status were reported for the classifier.

The PCR ran on 60 Vbeta and 13 Jbeta primers. The repertoire was sequenced with immunoSEQ multiplex PCR; TCRdb's copy has only in-frame clones and lacks some. The sample has around 300,000 clones, around 90% seen once; the top ten hold roughly 2%. Worth noting for this clone: The target antigen is unknown.

Trimming cost V 8 bases and J 2 bases; bases outside gene matches: 15. Germline V gene sequence: CDR1 MDHEN, CDR2 SYDVKM. This CDR3 has 17 residues. Sequenced material: PBMCs. J is TRBJ1-1 and V is TRBV28, with 9 bases matching TRBD1. This receptor was obtained from a woman in her late teens or twenties in good health and CMV-seronegative. CDR3 loop: CASSPPGQGYGNTEAFF. The CDR3, as DNA: TGTGCCAGCTCTCCCCCGGGACAGGGATATGGCAACACTGAAGCTTTCTTT.